Below are 24 T cell receptor beta chains sequenced from a single sample in a study of shared T cell receptors in the human thymus. Repertoires were generated with immunoSEQ multiplex PCR, while TCRdb's copy carries only in-frame clones and drops some. The table includes approximately 580,000 clones, approximately 78% detected once. Another study also made use of these data, one on human thymus T cells.

Sequenced: thymocytes. The receptor source for this set is a boy younger than two with a congenital heart defect.

The chain employs TRBV19 and TRBJ1-5; TRBD1 matches at 7 bases. Looked up from germline, CDR1 is LNHDA and CDR2 is SQIVND (reference sequence). This CDR3 comprises 18 residues. Germline trimming cut 9 bases from V and 0 bases from J; bases unmatched to any gene: 17. The CDR3 spells CASHAGTAPFYSNQPQHF. CDR3 nucleotide sequence: TGTGCCAGCCACGCCGGGACAGCGCCATTTTATAGCAATCAGCCCCAGCATTTT.

This clone was picked up one time. Other DNA sequences in the sample encode the same CDR3. The chain recombines TRBV25-1 with TRBJ2-7, with 7 bases matching TRBD1. The J segment lost 7 bases and the V segment lost 0 bases, leaving 9 bases of the junction unmatched. From germline, CDR1 is MGHDK and CDR2 SYGVNS. This CDR3 spans 15 amino acids. CDR3 nucleotides: TGTGCCAGCAGTGAATACGGTGACAGGGTTATTGAGCAGTACTTC. Protein: CASSEYGDRVIEQYF.

V usage is TRBV6-4 and J usage is TRBJ1-5; TRBD1 matches 12 bases. The trim removed 0 bases at V and 0 bases at J, leaving 15 bases unmatched. Germline CDR1 and CDR2: MRHNA and SNTAGT. The CDR3 contains 22 residues. CDR3 coding DNA: TGTGCCAGCAGTGACTCTAGTGGGACAGGGGGCGCGCGCGCGGATAGCAATCAGCCCCAGCATTTT. Protein product: CASSDSSGTGGARADSNQPQHF.

A single count supports this clone. The chain combines TRBV9 with TRBJ2-2, with 10 bases lining up with TRBD2. Germline CDR1 and CDR2: SGDLS and YYNGEE. The V gene end was trimmed by 4 bases and the J gene end by 5 bases; junction bases not matched to a gene: 5. This CDR3 region has 15 residues. The CDR3 is CASSTLAGATGELFF. Written as DNA, the CDR3 is TGTGCCAGCAGCACTCTAGCGGGAGCGACCGGGGAGCTGTTTTTT.

The V gene is TRBV27, the J gene TRBJ1-2; TRBD1 matches at 9 bases. The CDR3 spans 14 residues. The junction had 4 bases not matched to a gene; V was cut back by 4 bases and J by 4 bases. The germline CDR1 and CDR2 sequences are MNHEY and SMNVEV (reference sequence). This chain's CDR3 is CASSSGTGIYGYTF. As DNA, the CDR3 is TGTGCCAGCAGTTCCGGGACAGGGATCTATGGCTACACCTTC.

The V call is TRBV6-6, the J call TRBJ1-5; TRBD1 matches at 9 bases. The CDR3 length is 14 residues. From germline, CDR1 is MNHNY and CDR2 SVGAGI (reference sequence). The V gene end was trimmed by 5 bases and the J gene end by 5 bases; junction bases not matched to a gene: 4. The CDR3 reads CASSGGQGDQPQHF. The CDR3 nucleotides read TGTGCCAGCAGTGGGGGACAGGGCGATCAGCCCCAGCATTTT.

The V gene is TRBV6-5, the J gene TRBJ2-7; D is possibly TRBD2 (5 bases). Germline V gene data show CDR1 as MNHEY and CDR2 as SVGAGI. V gave up 6 bases and J gave up 1 base, with 10 bases separating them. The CDR3 consists of 13 residues. The chain's CDR3 is CASSSGGSYEQYF. CDR3 nucleotides: TGTGCCAGCAGCTCCGGCGGGTCCTACGAGCAGTACTTC.

A remark on this clone: Its ends do not fully match the called genes, so a read error is possible. The J gene is TRBJ1-1, the V gene TRBV5-1, with D maybe TRBD1 (5 bases). This CDR3 contains 16 residues. Germline loops: CDR1 SGHRS, CDR2 YFSETQ. CDR3 sequence reads: CASTLAWGKPNTEAFF. Written as DNA, the CDR3 is TGCGCCAGCACCTTGGCCTGGGGCAAACCGAACACTGAAGCTTTCTTT.

The CDR3 DNA is TGCGCCAGCAGCCAGACCCCGACAGGGACGACCTACGAGCAGTACTTC. Translated: CASSQTPTGTTYEQYF. The rearrangement uses TRBV4-3 and TRBJ2-7, with 7 positions matching TRBD1. Germline values: CDR1 LGHNA, CDR2 YSLEER. V lost 3 bases and J lost 2; bases outside the gene matches: 10. There are 16 residues in the CDR3.

The rearrangement uses TRBV27 and TRBJ1-5; tentative D call: TRBD1 (5 bases). Germline CDR1 is MNHEY and CDR2 is SMNVEV (reference sequence). Trimming took off 8 bases at V and 0 bases at J, with 14 bases between the two ends. CDR3 length: 15 residues. CDR3 sequence: CASSLDNHSNQPQHF. The CDR3, as DNA: TGTGCCAGCTCCCTGGACAACCATAGCAATCAGCCCCAGCATTTT.

This chain joins TRBV11-2 and TRBJ2-7; D is ambiguous. V gave up 0 bases and J gave up 2 bases, with 14 bases separating them. The CDR3 is 16 residues long. Germline CDR1 SGHAT, CDR2 FQNNGV. In nucleotides, the CDR3 is TGTGCCAGCAGCTTAGAACAGCTCCAACCAGCCTACGAGCAGTACTTC. Translation gives CASSLEQLQPAYEQYF.

This clone was seen a single time. The J gene is TRBJ2-7, the V gene TRBV23-1; 10 bases map to TRBD1. TRBV23-1 is an ORF for which the function is uncertain. This CDR3 region has 15 residues. The junction had 7 bases not matched to a gene; V was cut back by 3 bases and J by 5 bases. The CDR3 protein is CASSHIRQGANEQYF. The CDR3, as DNA: TGCGCCAGCAGTCATATACGACAGGGGGCGAACGAGCAGTACTTC.

The CDR3 nucleotides are TGTGCCAGCAGTGCCGAGCGGCGCCAAGAGACCCAGTACTTC. This translates into CASSAERRQETQYF. This chain connects TRBV27 to TRBJ2-5; D is perhaps TRBD2 (5 bases). Trimming pared 5 bases from V and 1 base from J, leaving 11 bases between. Germline V lookup: CDR1 MNHEY, CDR2 SMNVEV (reference sequence). The CDR3 covers 14 residues.

This rearrangement joins TRBV7-9 to TRBJ2-3; TRBD2 is a possible D gene (5 bases). Germline V gene data show CDR1 as SEHNR and CDR2 as FQNEAQ (reference sequence). The V and J ends lost 7 bases and 4 bases respectively, with 18 bases between them. The CDR3 runs to 15 residues. CDR3 coding DNA: TGTGCCAGCACTCCAAGCGGTCCCGGGTCAGATACGCAGTATTTT. Translating gives CASTPSGPGSDTQYF.

The gene calls are TRBV15 and TRBJ2-4, with 9 bases identical to TRBD2. Germline V lookup: CDR1 LNHNV, CDR2 YYDKDF (reference sequence). Trimming took 0 bases from V and 4 from J; bases not matched to a gene: 1. The CDR3 has 15 amino acids. The CDR3 sequence: CATSRDTSGKNIQYF. The CDR3, as DNA: TGTGCCACCAGCAGAGATACTAGCGGGAAAAACATTCAGTACTTC.

The count of this clone is one. This rearrangement joins TRBV29-1 to TRBJ2-5; 13 bases agree with TRBD2. The CDR3 sequence is 21 residues long. After removal of 2 bases from V and 3 bases from J, the junction contained 21 bases not matched to a gene. Germline V gives CDR1 SQVTM, CDR2 ANQGSEA. The CDR3 is CSVETCRTSGRSCLPKETQYF. The CDR3 DNA is TGCAGCGTTGAAACGTGTCGGACTAGCGGGAGAAGCTGCTTACCGAAAGAGACCCAGTACTTC.

This chain uses TRBV5-1 with TRBJ2-7; 10 bases match TRBD1. There are 15 residues in the CDR3. Unmatched junction bases numbered 4, after V lost 2 bases and J lost 2 bases. The germline V gene encodes CDR1 SGHRS and CDR2 YFSETQ. CDR3 DNA sequence: TGCGCCAGCAGCTTCGGACAGGGGGTAGCCTACGAGCAGTACTTC. Translated: CASSFGQGVAYEQYF.

This sequence joins TRBV29-1 and TRBJ2-1; weak D call: TRBD2 (6 bases). The CDR3 is 14 residues long. Per the germline V gene, CDR1 is SQVTM and CDR2 is ANQGSEA. Trimming took off 7 bases at V and 5 bases at J, with 18 bases between the two ends. The chain's CDR3 is CSAQWRGGNNEQFF. The DNA of the CDR3 is TGCAGCGCCCAGTGGAGGGGCGGAAACAATGAGCAGTTCTTC.

The chain couples TRBV5-5 to TRBJ2-6; a weak D match, TRBD2 (5 bases). This CDR3 spans 17 amino acids. From germline, CDR1 is SGHKS and CDR2 YYEKEE (reference sequence). V gave up 3 bases and J gave up 0 bases, with 13 bases separating them. DNA for the CDR3: TGTGCCAGCAGCTCCGGGGTTCTGCTCTCTGGGGCCAACGTCCTGACTTTC. This gives the protein CASSSGVLLSGANVLTF.

V gene TRBV6-1 combines with J gene TRBJ1-5; D is perhaps TRBD1 (5 bases). The V and J ends lost 4 bases and 0 bases respectively, with 7 bases between them. The germline V gene has CDR1 MNHNS and CDR2 SASEGT. There are 14 residues in the CDR3. CDR3 DNA sequence: TGTGCCAGCAGTGTGGGGGGTAGCAATCAGCCCCAGCATTTT. Its protein is CASSVGGSNQPQHF.

This clone was counted once. The chain recombines TRBV30 with TRBJ2-5, with D possibly matching TRBD1 (6 bases). The CDR3 sequence is 13 residues long. CDR1 is GTSNPN, CDR2 SVGIG, per germline (reference sequence). The ends were cut back, 5 bases at V and 7 bases at J, with 17 bases in the middle. CDR3 DNA: TGTGCCTGGGGTCTACCGGGCAGGGGGACCCAGTACTTC. Its translation is CAWGLPGRGTQYF.

The chain couples TRBV12-5 to TRBJ2-1, with 8 bases matching TRBD2. CDR3 size: 16 residues. Trimming at V came to 1 base and at J to 8 bases, leaving 10 bases not matched to a gene. Germline V lookup: CDR1 LGHNT, CDR2 FRNRAP. CDR3 residues: CASGLDGTRPAHEQFF. CDR3 sequence (DNA): TGTGCTAGTGGTTTGGACGGGACTAGACCCGCCCATGAGCAGTTCTTC.

This chain links TRBV5-1 with TRBJ2-1, with D perhaps TRBD2 (6 bases). The germline CDR1 and CDR2 sequences are SGHRS and YFSETQ. The CDR3 sequence is 17 residues long. V lost 4 bases to trimming and J lost 8 bases, with 25 bases between them. The CDR3 coding sequence is TGCGCCAGCAGCCCAACGATAGCTAGCCCAAGGGAGGATGAGCAGTTCTTC. Its translation: CASSPTIASPREDEQFF.

J is TRBJ2-7 and V is TRBV19; D might be TRBD2 (6 bases). This CDR3 is built from 15 residues. The germline V and J ends were trimmed by 5 bases and 6 bases, with 20 bases remaining between them. Per germline, CDR1 LNHDA and CDR2 SQIVND (reference sequence). The CDR3 region is CASSPSVGGASEQYF. The DNA of the CDR3 is TGTGCCAGTAGTCCGAGTGTGGGCGGGGCCAGCGAGCAGTACTTC.